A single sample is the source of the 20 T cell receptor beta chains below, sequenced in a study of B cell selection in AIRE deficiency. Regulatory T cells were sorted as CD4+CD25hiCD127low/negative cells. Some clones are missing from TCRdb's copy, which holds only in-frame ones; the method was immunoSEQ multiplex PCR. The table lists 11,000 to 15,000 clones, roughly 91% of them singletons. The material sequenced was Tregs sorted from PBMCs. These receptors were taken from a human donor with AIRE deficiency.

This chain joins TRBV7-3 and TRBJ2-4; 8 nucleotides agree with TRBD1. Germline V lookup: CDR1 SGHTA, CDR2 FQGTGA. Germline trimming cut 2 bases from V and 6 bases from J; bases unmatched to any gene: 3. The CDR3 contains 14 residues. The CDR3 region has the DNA TGTGCCAGCAGCTTAGGGACAGGACGAAACATTCAGTACTTC. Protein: CASSLGTGRNIQYF.

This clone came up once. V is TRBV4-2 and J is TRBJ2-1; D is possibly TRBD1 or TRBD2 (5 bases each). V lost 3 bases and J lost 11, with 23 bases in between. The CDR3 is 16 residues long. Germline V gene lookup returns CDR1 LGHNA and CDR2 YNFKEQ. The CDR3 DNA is TGTGCCAGCAGCCACCCCCGGGACGCCCCCCTGCGAAAGCAGTTCTTC. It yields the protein CASSHPRDAPLRKQFF.

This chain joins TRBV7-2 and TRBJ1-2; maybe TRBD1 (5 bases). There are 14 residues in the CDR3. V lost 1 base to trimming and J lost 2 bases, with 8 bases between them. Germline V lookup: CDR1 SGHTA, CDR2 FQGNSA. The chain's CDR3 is CASSLGTGNYGYTF. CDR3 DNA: TGTGCCAGCAGCTTAGGAACAGGCAACTATGGCTACACCTTC.

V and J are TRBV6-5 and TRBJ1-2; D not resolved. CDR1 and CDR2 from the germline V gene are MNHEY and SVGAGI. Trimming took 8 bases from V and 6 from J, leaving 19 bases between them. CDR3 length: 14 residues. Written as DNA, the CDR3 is TGTGCCAGCGCCTCCACGAACCCTCCTAATGGCTACACCTTC. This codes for CASASTNPPNGYTF.

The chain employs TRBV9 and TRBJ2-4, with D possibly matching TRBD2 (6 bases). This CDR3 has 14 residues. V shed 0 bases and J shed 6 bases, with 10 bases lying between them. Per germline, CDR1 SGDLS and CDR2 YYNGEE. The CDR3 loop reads CASSVGGGRNIQYF. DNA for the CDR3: TGTGCCAGCAGCGTAGGGGGAGGACGAAACATTCAGTACTTC.

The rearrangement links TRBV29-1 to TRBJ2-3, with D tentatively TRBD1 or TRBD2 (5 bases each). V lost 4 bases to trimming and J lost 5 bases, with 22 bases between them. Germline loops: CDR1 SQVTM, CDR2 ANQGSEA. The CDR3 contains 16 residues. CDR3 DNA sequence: TGCAGCGTTGCCCCGGGGTGGGGCGCTGGGAAAGATACGCAGTATTTT. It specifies CSVAPGWGAGKDTQYF.

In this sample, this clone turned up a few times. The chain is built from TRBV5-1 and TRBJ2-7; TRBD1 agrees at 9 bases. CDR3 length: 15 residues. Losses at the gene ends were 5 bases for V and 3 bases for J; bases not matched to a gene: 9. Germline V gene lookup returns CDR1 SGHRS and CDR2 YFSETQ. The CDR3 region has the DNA TGCGCCAGCAGACCTTTTCCGGGACAGGGCTACGAGCAGTACTTC. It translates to CASRPFPGQGYEQYF.

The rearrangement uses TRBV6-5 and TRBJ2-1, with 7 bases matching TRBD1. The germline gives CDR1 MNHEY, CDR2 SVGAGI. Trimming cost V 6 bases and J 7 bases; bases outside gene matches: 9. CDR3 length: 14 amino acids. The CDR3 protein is CASSLNQQGNEQFF. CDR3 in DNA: TGTGCCAGCAGCCTAAACCAACAGGGGAATGAGCAGTTCTTC.

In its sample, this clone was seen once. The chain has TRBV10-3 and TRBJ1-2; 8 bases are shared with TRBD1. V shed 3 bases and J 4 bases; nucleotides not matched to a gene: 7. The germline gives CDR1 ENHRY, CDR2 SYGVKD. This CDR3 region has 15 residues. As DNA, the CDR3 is TGTGCCATCAGTGACTTTAGGACAGGGCGCTATGGCTACACCTTC. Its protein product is CAISDFRTGRYGYTF.

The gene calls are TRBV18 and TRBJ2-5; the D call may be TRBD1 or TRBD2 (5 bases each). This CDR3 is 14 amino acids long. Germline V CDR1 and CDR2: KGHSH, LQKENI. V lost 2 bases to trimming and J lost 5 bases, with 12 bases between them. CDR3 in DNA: TGTGCCAGCTCACCAAGGACGGGGACGGAGACCCAGTACTTC. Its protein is CASSPRTGTETQYF.

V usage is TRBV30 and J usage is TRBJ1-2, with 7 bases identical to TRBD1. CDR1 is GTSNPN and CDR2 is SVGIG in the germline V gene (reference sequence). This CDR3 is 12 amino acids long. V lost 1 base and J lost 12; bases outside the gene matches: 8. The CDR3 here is CAWSALDRVDTF. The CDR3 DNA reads TGTGCCTGGAGTGCCCTAGACAGGGTCGACACCTTC.

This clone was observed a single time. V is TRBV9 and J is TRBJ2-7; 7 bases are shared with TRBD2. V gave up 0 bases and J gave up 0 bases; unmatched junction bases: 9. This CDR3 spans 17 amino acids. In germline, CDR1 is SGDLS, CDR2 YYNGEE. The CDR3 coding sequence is TGTGCCAGCAGCGTAGCCGGGACTAACGCCGCCTCCTACGAGCAGTACTTC. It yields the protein CASSVAGTNAASYEQYF.

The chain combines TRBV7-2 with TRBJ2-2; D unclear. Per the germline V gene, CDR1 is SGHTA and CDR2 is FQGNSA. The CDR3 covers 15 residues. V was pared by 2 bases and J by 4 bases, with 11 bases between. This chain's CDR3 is CASSLSWVATGELFF. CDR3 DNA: TGTGCCAGCAGCTTATCGTGGGTGGCCACCGGGGAGCTGTTTTTT.

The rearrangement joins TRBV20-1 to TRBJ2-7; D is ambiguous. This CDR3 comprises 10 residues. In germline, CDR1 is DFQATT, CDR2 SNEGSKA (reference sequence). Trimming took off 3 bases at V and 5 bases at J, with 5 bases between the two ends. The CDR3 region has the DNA TGCAGTGCTAGTTTCCACGAGCAGTACTTC. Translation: CSASFHEQYF.

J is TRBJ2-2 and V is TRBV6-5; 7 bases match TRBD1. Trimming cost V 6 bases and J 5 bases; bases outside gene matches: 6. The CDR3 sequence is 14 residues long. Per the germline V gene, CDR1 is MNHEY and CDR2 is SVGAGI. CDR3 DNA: TGTGCCAGCAGGATACAGGGGCGGACCGGGGAGCTGTTTTTT. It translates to CASRIQGRTGELFF.

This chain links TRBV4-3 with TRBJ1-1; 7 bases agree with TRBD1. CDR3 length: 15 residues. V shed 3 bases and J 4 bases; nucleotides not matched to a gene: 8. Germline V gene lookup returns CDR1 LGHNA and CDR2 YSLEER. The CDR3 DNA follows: TGCGCCAGCAGCCAGCAAACAGGGGTTGGCACTGAAGCTTTCTTT. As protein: CASSQQTGVGTEAFF.

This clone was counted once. The CDR3 sequence is CASSSGQPPLPIYF. The CDR3 DNA is TGTGCCAGCTCAAGTGGACAGCCTCCATTGCCGATATATTTT. V usage is TRBV18 and J usage is TRBJ1-3, with a tentative D call TRBD1 (6 bases). Germline CDR1 and CDR2: KGHSH and LQKENI. The V end lost 5 bases, the J end lost 13 bases, and 21 bases lay between the germline ends. This CDR3 contains 14 residues.

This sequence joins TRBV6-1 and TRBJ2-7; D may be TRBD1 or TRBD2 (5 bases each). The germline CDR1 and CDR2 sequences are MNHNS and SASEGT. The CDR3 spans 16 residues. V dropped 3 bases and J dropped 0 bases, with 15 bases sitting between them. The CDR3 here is CASSDRVAAGSYEQYF. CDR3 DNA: TGTGCCAGCAGTGACAGGGTGGCCGCGGGCTCCTACGAGCAGTACTTC.

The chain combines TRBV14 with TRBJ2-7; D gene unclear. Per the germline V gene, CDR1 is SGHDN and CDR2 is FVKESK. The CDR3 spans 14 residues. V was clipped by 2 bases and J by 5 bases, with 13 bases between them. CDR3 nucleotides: TGTGCCAGCAGCCAATACCAGATCTTCGACGAGCAGTACTTC. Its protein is CASSQYQIFDEQYF.

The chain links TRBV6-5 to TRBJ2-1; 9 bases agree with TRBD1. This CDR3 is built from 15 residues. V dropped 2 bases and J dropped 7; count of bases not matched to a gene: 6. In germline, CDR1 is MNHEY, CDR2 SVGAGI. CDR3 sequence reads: CASSYVGQGVNEQFF. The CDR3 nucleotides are TGTGCCAGCAGTTACGTGGGACAGGGTGTGAATGAGCAGTTCTTC.